A selection of T cell receptor beta chains follows, all from one sample in a study of cytomegalovirus exposure and HLA in healthy donors. Here immunoSEQ multiplex PCR was the method, and the copy in TCRdb shows in-frame clones only, minus some. The table lists about 200,000 clones, 80% to 90% of them singletons. Sequencing input: PBMCs. The receptor set was obtained from a young man in good health and CMV-seronegative. The CDR3 runs from the conserved cysteine through the conserved F or W. Fields, in order: clone size, D gene, V gene, J gene, CDR3 protein, CDR3 DNA. A D gene is named only where the DNA matches it firmly. The size field is filled for only some rows; it gives once, few, many or a size class.

clone size: NA; D gene: TRBD1; V gene: TRBV4-3; J gene: TRBJ2-6; CDR3 protein: CASSQGWTGGASGASVLTF; CDR3 DNA: TGCGCCAGCAGCCAAGGATGGACAGGGGGCGCATCCGGGGCCAGCGTCCTGACTTTC
clone size: NA; D gene: TRBD1; V gene: TRBV10-2; J gene: TRBJ1-6; CDR3 protein: CASSETWTGLTSPLHF; CDR3 DNA: TGCGCCAGCAGTGAGACCTGGACAGGGCTCACTTCACCCCTCCACTTT
clone size: NA; D gene: NA; V gene: TRBV10-2; J gene: TRBJ1-4; CDR3 protein: CASSETRSREKLFF; CDR3 DNA: TGCGCCAGCAGTGAGACCCGGTCACGGGAAAAACTGTTTTTT
clone size: NA; D gene: NA; V gene: TRBV5-1; J gene: TRBJ2-6; CDR3 protein: CASSSVNAASGASVLTF; CDR3 DNA: TGCGCCAGCAGCTCGGTTAACGCAGCTTCTGGGGCCAGCGTCCTGACTTTC
clone size: NA; D gene: TRBD1; V gene: TRBV7-2; J gene: TRBJ2-7; CDR3 protein: CASSLDRVSYEQYF; CDR3 DNA: TGTGCCAGCAGCCTGGACAGGGTCTCCTACGAGCAGTACTTC
clone size: once; D gene: NA; V gene: TRBV18; J gene: TRBJ2-1; CDR3 protein: CASSPGGNEQFF; CDR3 DNA: TGTGCCAGCTCACCAGGGGGGAATGAGCAGTTCTTC
clone size: NA; D gene: NA; V gene: TRBV1; J gene: TRBJ2-5; CDR3 protein: CTSSKWTWRGETQYF; CDR3 DNA: TGCACCAGCAGCAAGTGGACATGGAGAGGAGAGACCCAGTACTTC
clone size: NA; D gene: NA; V gene: TRBV19; J gene: TRBJ1-3; CDR3 protein: CASSQALDSLGNTIYF; CDR3 DNA: TGTGCCAGTAGTCAGGCCCTGGACAGTCTTGGAAACACCATATATTTT
clone size: NA; D gene: TRBD1; V gene: TRBV7-2; J gene: TRBJ2-2; CDR3 protein: CASSSGQGGATGELFF; CDR3 DNA: TGTGCCAGCAGCTCTGGACAGGGGGGAGCCACCGGGGAGCTGTTTTTT
clone size: NA; D gene: NA; V gene: TRBV11-2; J gene: TRBJ2-1; CDR3 protein: CASSFWGDADYNEQFF; CDR3 DNA: TGTGCCAGCAGCTTCTGGGGGGATGCTGACTACAATGAGCAGTTCTTC
clone size: NA; D gene: TRBD1; V gene: TRBV19; J gene: TRBJ1-1; CDR3 protein: CASSTPGQVNTEAFF; CDR3 DNA: TGTGCCAGTAGTACTCCGGGACAGGTGAACACTGAAGCTTTCTTT
clone size: NA; D gene: NA; V gene: TRBV15; J gene: TRBJ2-3; CDR3 protein: CATSRDFTRRETSTDTQYF; CDR3 DNA: TGTGCCACCAGCAGAGACTTCACCCGACGGGAGACTAGCACAGATACGCAGTATTTT
clone size: NA; D gene: TRBD1; V gene: TRBV29-1; J gene: TRBJ1-2; CDR3 protein: CSVDRGPYGYTF; CDR3 DNA: TGCAGCGTTGACAGGGGGCCCTATGGCTACACCTTC
clone size: NA; D gene: TRBD2; V gene: TRBV5-6; J gene: TRBJ2-1; CDR3 protein: CASSSAGTSGYNEQFF; CDR3 DNA: TGTGCCAGCAGCTCCGCGGGGACTAGCGGTTACAATGAGCAGTTCTTC
clone size: NA; D gene: TRBD1; V gene: TRBV29-1; J gene: TRBJ2-7; CDR3 protein: CSVEEQGASSYEQYF; CDR3 DNA: TGCAGCGTTGAGGAACAGGGGGCCAGCTCCTACGAGCAGTACTTC
clone size: NA; D gene: NA; V gene: TRBV5-1; J gene: TRBJ2-1; CDR3 protein: CASSSTGTFYNEQFF; CDR3 DNA: TGCGCCAGCAGCTCCACCGGGACTTTCTACAATGAGCAGTTCTTC
clone size: once; D gene: TRBD2; V gene: TRBV7-2; J gene: TRBJ2-3; CDR3 protein: CASSLGGGTSGTDTQYF; CDR3 DNA: TGTGCCAGCAGCTTAGGGGGCGGGACTAGCGGCACAGATACGCAGTATTTT
clone size: NA; D gene: TRBD1; V gene: TRBV13; J gene: TRBJ2-1; CDR3 protein: CASSSGQGQRNEQFF; CDR3 DNA: TGTGCCAGCAGCTCGGGACAGGGGCAGAGAAATGAGCAGTTCTTC
clone size: NA; D gene: NA; V gene: TRBV9; J gene: TRBJ1-2; CDR3 protein: CASSVSGYGYTF; CDR3 DNA: TGTGCCAGCAGCGTATCAGGGTATGGCTACACCTTC
clone size: NA; D gene: TRBD1; V gene: TRBV6-6; J gene: TRBJ1-1; CDR3 protein: CATSSRGTSRTEAFF; CDR3 DNA: TGTGCCACATCTTCCAGGGGGACCTCGAGGACTGAAGCTTTCTTT
clone size: NA; D gene: NA; V gene: TRBV28; J gene: TRBJ1-6; CDR3 protein: CASSLKFTLHF; CDR3 DNA: TGTGCCAGCAGTTTAAAATTCACCCTCCACTTT
clone size: NA; D gene: NA; V gene: TRBV27; J gene: TRBJ2-7; CDR3 protein: CASSELTGYEQYF; CDR3 DNA: TGTGCCAGCAGTGAGCTCACGGGGTACGAGCAGTACTTC
clone size: NA; D gene: NA; V gene: TRBV5-4; J gene: TRBJ1-2; CDR3 protein: CASSSKGGNYGYTF; CDR3 DNA: TGTGCCAGCAGCTCAAAGGGGGGGAACTATGGCTACACCTTC
clone size: NA; D gene: TRBD2; V gene: TRBV28; J gene: TRBJ2-3; CDR3 protein: CASSPAGGATDTQYF; CDR3 DNA: TGTGCCAGCAGCCCAGCCGGGGGGGCCACAGATACGCAGTATTTT
clone size: NA; D gene: TRBD1; V gene: TRBV27; J gene: TRBJ1-2; CDR3 protein: CASRAGTGRGGYTF; CDR3 DNA: TGTGCCAGCAGAGCGGGGACAGGGAGGGGCGGCTACACCTTC
clone size: NA; D gene: NA; V gene: TRBV19; J gene: TRBJ1-5; CDR3 protein: CASEQTLNQPQHF; CDR3 DNA: TGTGCCAGTGAGCAGACTCTTAATCAGCCCCAGCATTTT
clone size: NA; D gene: TRBD1; V gene: TRBV28; J gene: TRBJ1-2; CDR3 protein: CASSLRDRGRDGYGYYTF; CDR3 DNA: TGTGCCAGCAGTTTGAGGGACAGGGGGCGCGACGGCTATGGCTACTACACCTTC
clone size: NA; D gene: NA; V gene: TRBV5-1; J gene: TRBJ2-1; CDR3 protein: CASSPASSYYGEQFF; CDR3 DNA: TGCGCCAGCAGCCCGGCTAGCTCCTATTACGGGGAGCAGTTCTTC
clone size: NA; D gene: TRBD1; V gene: TRBV6-6; J gene: TRBJ2-5; CDR3 protein: CASSRDRGAETQYF; CDR3 DNA: TGTGCCAGCAGTCGGGACAGGGGAGCAGAGACCCAGTACTTC
clone size: NA; D gene: NA; V gene: TRBV5-5; J gene: TRBJ1-1; CDR3 protein: CASSLQGNTEAFF; CDR3 DNA: TGTGCCAGCAGCTTACAGGGGAACACTGAAGCTTTCTTT
clone size: NA; D gene: NA; V gene: TRBV6-1; J gene: TRBJ1-3; CDR3 protein: CASSQGGGTGNTIYF; CDR3 DNA: TGTGCCAGCAGCCAAGGCGGGGGGACTGGAAACACCATATATTTT
clone size: NA; D gene: NA; V gene: TRBV29-1; J gene: TRBJ1-1; CDR3 protein: CSVESGMAFF; CDR3 DNA: TGCAGCGTTGAATCAGGGATGGCTTTCTTT
clone size: NA; D gene: TRBD2; V gene: TRBV6-1; J gene: TRBJ2-7; CDR3 protein: CASSEDGGGSYEQYF; CDR3 DNA: TGTGCCAGCAGTGAAGATGGGGGGGGGAGCTACGAGCAGTACTTC
clone size: NA; D gene: NA; V gene: TRBV18; J gene: TRBJ1-6; CDR3 protein: CASSPLYFGSKNSPLHF; CDR3 DNA: TGTGCCAGCTCACCACTTTATTTTGGCAGTAAGAATTCACCCCTCCACTTT
clone size: NA; D gene: NA; V gene: TRBV7-2; J gene: TRBJ1-1; CDR3 protein: CASSLDKGFTEAFF; CDR3 DNA: TGTGCCAGCAGCTTAGATAAGGGGTTCACTGAAGCTTTCTTT
clone size: NA; D gene: TRBD1; V gene: TRBV29-1; J gene: TRBJ1-2; CDR3 protein: CSVNQGGYGYTF; CDR3 DNA: TGCAGCGTTAATCAGGGGGGCTATGGCTACACCTTC
clone size: NA; D gene: NA; V gene: TRBV5-6; J gene: TRBJ2-7; CDR3 protein: CASSFGQWSYEQYF; CDR3 DNA: TGTGCCAGCAGCTTCGGACAGTGGTCCTACGAGCAGTACTTC
clone size: few; D gene: TRBD1; V gene: TRBV19; J gene: TRBJ2-7; CDR3 protein: CASSILGQGGGTYEQYF; CDR3 DNA: TGTGCCAGTAGTATACTGGGACAGGGGGGAGGCACCTACGAGCAGTACTTC
clone size: NA; D gene: NA; V gene: TRBV2; J gene: TRBJ1-2; CDR3 protein: CASSRTPRVRTNYGYTF; CDR3 DNA: TGTGCCAGCAGTAGAACCCCCAGGGTAAGGACTAACTATGGCTACACCTTC
clone size: NA; D gene: TRBD1; V gene: TRBV13; J gene: TRBJ2-3; CDR3 protein: CASSLRGPTDTQYF; CDR3 DNA: TGTGCCAGCAGCCTCAGGGGGCCCACAGATACGCAGTATTTT
clone size: few; D gene: TRBD1; V gene: TRBV28; J gene: TRBJ2-1; CDR3 protein: CASSFGQGANNEQFF; CDR3 DNA: TGTGCCAGCAGTTTCGGGCAGGGGGCGAACAATGAGCAGTTCTTC
clone size: NA; D gene: TRBD1; V gene: TRBV7-8; J gene: TRBJ1-6; CDR3 protein: CASSSTGTSSYNSPLHF; CDR3 DNA: TGTGCCAGCAGCTCGACAGGGACGAGCTCCTATAATTCACCCCTCCACTTT
clone size: NA; D gene: NA; V gene: TRBV28; J gene: TRBJ1-1; CDR3 protein: CASSSQVPEAFF; CDR3 DNA: TGTGCCAGCAGCTCGCAGGTCCCTGAAGCTTTCTTT
clone size: NA; D gene: TRBD1; V gene: TRBV15; J gene: TRBJ1-4; CDR3 protein: CATRRDRGKEKLFF; CDR3 DNA: TGTGCCACCAGGAGGGACAGGGGTAAAGAAAAACTGTTTTTT
clone size: NA; D gene: TRBD1; V gene: TRBV29-1; J gene: TRBJ1-2; CDR3 protein: CSVVGTGESYGYTF; CDR3 DNA: TGCAGCGTTGTGGGGACAGGGGAATCTTATGGCTACACCTTC
clone size: NA; D gene: TRBD1; V gene: TRBV7-9; J gene: TRBJ1-5; CDR3 protein: CASSSPGTENQPQHF; CDR3 DNA: TGTGCCAGCAGCTCCCCCGGGACAGAAAATCAGCCCCAGCATTTT
clone size: few; D gene: NA; V gene: TRBV28; J gene: TRBJ2-7; CDR3 protein: CASSPTTISGQYF; CDR3 DNA: TGTGCCAGCAGTCCGACGACAATCTCCGGGCAGTACTTC
clone size: few; D gene: TRBD2; V gene: TRBV27; J gene: TRBJ2-7; CDR3 protein: CASALQRGAYEQYF; CDR3 DNA: TGTGCCAGCGCACTTCAGCGGGGGGCCTACGAGCAGTACTTC
clone size: NA; D gene: TRBD2; V gene: TRBV28; J gene: TRBJ2-1; CDR3 protein: CASSASSGVLGQFF; CDR3 DNA: TGTGCCAGCAGTGCCTCTAGCGGGGTGTTGGGGCAGTTCTTC
clone size: NA; D gene: NA; V gene: TRBV6-1; J gene: TRBJ1-1; CDR3 protein: CASSDRKNTEAFF; CDR3 DNA: TGTGCCAGCAGTGACAGAAAAAACACTGAAGCTTTCTTT
clone size: NA; D gene: NA; V gene: TRBV28; J gene: TRBJ1-1; CDR3 protein: CASSFITGSTEAFF; CDR3 DNA: TGTGCCAGCAGTTTCATCACTGGGAGCACTGAAGCTTTCTTT
clone size: NA; D gene: NA; V gene: TRBV10-2; J gene: TRBJ2-3; CDR3 protein: CASSYPRDTTDTQYF; CDR3 DNA: TGCGCCAGCAGTTACCCCCGGGACACAACAGATACGCAGTATTTT